The rows below give T cell receptor beta chains drawn from one sample of a study of cytomegalovirus exposure and HLA in healthy donors. The table came from immunoSEQ multiplex PCR; TCRdb's copy has only in-frame clones and leaves some out. Found here are about 130,000 clones, around 76% of them singletons; the top ten hold approximately 1.8%. Input material: PBMCs. These receptors came from a woman in her forties or fifties in good health and CMV-seronegative. The CDR3 runs from the conserved cysteine through the conserved F or W. A D gene is named only where the DNA matches it firmly. Some rows have no size entry. The others give once, few or many, or a class for an expanded clone.

CDR3,DNA,J,D,length,V,size
CASSKPTTAEKSPQHF,TGTGCCAGCAGCAAACCGACGACCGCGGAGAAATCGCCCCAGCATTTT,TRBJ1-5,NA,16,TRBV21-1,NA
CASSPGASSYNEQFF,TGTGCCAGCAGCCCAGGCGCCAGCTCCTACAATGAGCAGTTCTTC,TRBJ2-1,NA,15,TRBV11-3,few
CAISESRGHNQPQHF,TGTGCCATCAGTGAGTCCAGGGGACACAATCAGCCCCAGCATTTT,TRBJ1-5,NA,15,TRBV10-3,NA
CASSRQGPNTGELFF,TGTGCCAGCAGCCGACAGGGTCCGAACACCGGGGAGCTGTTTTTT,TRBJ2-2,TRBD1,15,TRBV28,NA
CASSRDRGSEAFF,TGTGCCAGCAGCCGGGACAGGGGGTCTGAAGCTTTCTTT,TRBJ1-1,TRBD1,13,TRBV6-5,NA
CAWSVDLSSYNEQFF,TGTGCCTGGAGTGTAGACTTGAGCTCCTACAATGAGCAGTTCTTC,TRBJ2-1,NA,15,TRBV30,NA
CAWSPARTGSSYEQYF,TGTGCCTGGAGCCCCGCCCGGACAGGGAGCTCCTACGAGCAGTACTTC,TRBJ2-7,TRBD1,16,TRBV30,NA
CASSPGGVYNEQFF,TGTGCCAGCAGTCCTGGGGGGGTCTACAATGAGCAGTTCTTC,TRBJ2-1,TRBD2,14,TRBV27,few
CASSLGHGSYNEQFF,TGTGCCAGCAGCTTGGGACACGGCTCCTACAATGAGCAGTTCTTC,TRBJ2-1,NA,15,TRBV6-5,few
CASSLGTSGTDTQYF,TGTGCCAGCAGCTTAGGAACTAGCGGCACAGATACGCAGTATTTT,TRBJ2-3,TRBD2,15,TRBV11-3,few
CASSLRGIRETQYF,TGTGCCAGCAGCTTGAGAGGGATCAGGGAGACCCAGTACTTC,TRBJ2-5,NA,14,TRBV7-2,NA
CASSDGPGDLSGGYTF,TGTGCCAGCAGTGATGGGCCCGGGGATCTAAGTGGTGGCTACACCTTC,TRBJ1-2,NA,16,TRBV2,NA
CSATPGRGEQYF,TGCAGCGCCACACCGGGTAGGGGCGAGCAGTACTTC,TRBJ2-7,NA,12,TRBV29-1,NA
CASRASGRVETQYF,TGTGCCAGCAGGGCTAGCGGGAGGGTCGAGACCCAGTACTTC,TRBJ2-5,TRBD2,14,TRBV6-1,few
CASSLNQILNTEAFF,TGTGCCAGCAGCTTAAACCAGATTCTGAACACTGAAGCTTTCTTT,TRBJ1-1,NA,15,TRBV13,NA
CASSQGFLAGGPYNEQFF,TGCGCCAGCAGCCAAGGGTTCCTAGCGGGAGGGCCTTACAATGAGCAGTTCTTC,TRBJ2-1,TRBD2,18,TRBV4-3,few
CASNIQVNYEQYF,TGTGCCAGCAATATACAGGTAAATTACGAGCAGTACTTC,TRBJ2-7,NA,13,TRBV6-1,few
CSVTDPSGRSTGELFF,TGCAGCGTCACGGACCCTAGCGGGAGGAGCACCGGGGAGCTGTTTTTT,TRBJ2-2,TRBD2,16,TRBV29-1,NA
CASSLDQMYYGYTF,TGTGCCAGCAGCTTAGATCAGATGTACTATGGCTACACCTTC,TRBJ1-2,NA,14,TRBV7-2,NA
CSPGLRKGRGTFGANVLTF,TGCAGCCCCGGGCTTAGGAAGGGCAGGGGAACCTTCGGGGCCAACGTCCTGACTTTC,TRBJ2-6,NA,19,TRBV29-1,once
CASSYRRDGYTF,TGTGCCAGCAGTTACCGGAGGGACGGCTACACCTTC,TRBJ1-2,NA,12,TRBV6-5,NA
CAFGGRGTNEKLFF,TGTGCGTTCGGTGGGAGGGGAACTAATGAAAAACTGTTTTTT,TRBJ1-4,NA,14,TRBV6-1,NA
CASSDDYDTGELFF,TGTGCCAGCAGTGACGACTACGACACCGGGGAGCTGTTTTTT,TRBJ2-2,NA,14,TRBV6-4,NA
CASSAELADTQYF,TGTGCCAGCAGCGCCGAGCTCGCAGATACGCAGTATTTT,TRBJ2-3,NA,13,TRBV7-3,NA
CAPMATTTGVRLSSNQPQHF,TGCGCCCCCATGGCGACCACGACAGGGGTGAGGCTATCGAGCAATCAGCCCCAGCATTTT,TRBJ1-5,TRBD1,20,TRBV23-1,NA
CASSVFDRASTDTQYF,TGTGCCAGCAGCGTTTTTGACAGGGCCAGCACAGATACGCAGTATTTT,TRBJ2-3,TRBD1,16,TRBV9,NA
CASSFGFSGANALTF,TGTGCCAGCAGTTTTGGTTTCTCTGGGGCCAACGCCCTGACTTTC,TRBJ2-6,NA,15,TRBV28,NA
CASSLEGNEQFF,TGCGCCAGCAGCTTGGAGGGGAATGAGCAGTTCTTC,TRBJ2-1,NA,12,TRBV5-1,NA
CASMGNDDRVGGYTF,TGTGCCAGCATGGGGAACGACGACAGGGTTGGTGGCTACACCTTC,TRBJ1-2,TRBD1,15,TRBV28,NA